The sequence of this T cell receptor (beta chain) was determined in a study of blood T cell repertoires in COVID-19. The data were produced by immunoSEQ multiplex PCR, yet TCRdb's version contains in-frame clones alone and is incomplete. The repertoire consists of roughly 420,000 clones, with around 89% occurring once and the leading ten covering around 0.91%. Participant age was roughly 18 to 95 years, and participants resided in 25 or so US areas. Participants' own reports of clinical history determined their cohort assignment. Sequences were obtained from PBMCs or T cells enriched from blood (not recorded which). The sequence derives from a woman in her twenties or thirties with acute COVID-19.

CDR3 sequence (DNA): TGCGCCAGCAGCCAAGATCTGGCAGGGATTAACTATGGCTACACCTTC. The encoded protein is CASSQDLAGINYGYTF. The chain is built from TRBV4-1 and TRBJ1-2; tentative D call: TRBD1 (5 bases). This CDR3 has 16 amino acids. Germline lookup yields CDR1 MGHRA and CDR2 YSYEKL. The V and J ends lost 0 bases and 1 base respectively, with 12 bases between them.